Listed below are T cell receptor beta chains from one sample, sequenced in a study of blood T cell repertoires in COVID-19. Some clones are missing from TCRdb's copy, which holds only in-frame ones; the method was immunoSEQ multiplex PCR. The repertoire holds more than 25,000 clones, approximately 80% seen once, with roughly 23% in the top ten. Sequenced: peripheral blood. The receptors shown here come from a man in his sixties or seventies with active COVID-19. Each CDR3 is given with its conserved first and last residue. D genes are given only for firm matches. Clone size appears in some rows only: once, few, many, or a class for an expanded clone.

.	TRBJ2-7	.	TRBV13	TGTGCCAGCAGCTTAGAGGGTGCAGGGCGTAGGGACGAGCAGTACTTC	CASSLEGAGRRDEQYF
.	TRBJ2-7	TRBD1	TRBV7-8	TGTGTCAGCGGGTGGGACAGGGAGAACTACGAGCAGTACTTC	CVSGWDRENYEQYF
.	TRBJ2-1	.	TRBV3-1/TRBV3-2	TGTGCCAGCAGCCAAGCTCCAGCGGTATCCTACAATGAGCAGTTCTTC	CASSQAPAVSYNEQFF
.	TRBJ2-7	.	TRBV30	TGTGCCTGGAGTGATGGGGCCAGCTACGAGCAGTACTTC	CAWSDGASYEQYF
.	TRBJ1-3	.	TRBV10-2	TGCGCCAGCAGCCCACATTCCTCAGGAAACACCATATATTTT	CASSPHSSGNTIYF
.	TRBJ1-2	.	TRBV5-1	TGCGCCAGCAGCTTGGAAGGAGGGAATGGCTACACCTTC	CASSLEGGNGYTF
.	TRBJ2-7	.	TRBV11-2	TGTGCCAGCAGCTTAAGCACCCGTGGCGAGCAGTACTTC	CASSLSTRGEQYF
.	TRBJ2-3	.	TRBV19	TGTGCCAGTTCTAGCGACCCGACCACAGATACGCAGTATTTT	CASSSDPTTDTQYF
.	TRBJ2-1	TRBD2	TRBV5-1	TGCGCCAGCAGCTTGGATGGGACTACTGAGCAGTTCTTC	CASSLDGTTEQFF
.	TRBJ2-1	.	TRBV4-2	TGTGCCAGCAGCCAAGACCGACATAGCTCCTACAATGAGCAGTTCTTC	CASSQDRHSSYNEQFF
.	TRBJ1-2	.	TRBV5-1	TGCGCCTCCCAGGGCCAGGGCTATGGCTACACCTTC	CASQGQGYGYTF
.	TRBJ2-7	TRBD2	TRBV3-1/TRBV3-2	TGTGCCGGCAGTCTTAAAAGGAGGACTAGCGGGAGGGCCGGGATCTACGAGCAGTACTTC	CAGSLKRRTSGRAGIYEQYF
once	TRBJ1-2	.	TRBV5-5	TGTGCCAGCAGCTTGGGATCGGGGTACTATGGCTACACCTTC	CASSLGSGYYGYTF
.	TRBJ1-4	.	TRBV15	TGTGCCACCAGCAGAGATCGGAATCTGAGGGAAAAACTGTTTTTT	CATSRDRNLREKLFF
.	TRBJ2-7	.	TRBV29-1	TGCAGCGTTGGTGAGCGCAGCTCCTACGAGCAGTACTTC	CSVGERSSYEQYF
.	TRBJ1-5	TRBD1	TRBV6-5	TGTGCCAGCAGTTACTCGGGCAGGGGGACCAATCAGCCCCAGCATTTT	CASSYSGRGTNQPQHF
.	TRBJ1-6	.	TRBV6-5	TGTGCCAGCAGTTACTACCGGGACACTGGATCACCCCTCCACTTT	CASSYYRDTGSPLHF
few	TRBJ2-7	TRBD1	TRBV4-1	TGCGCCAGCAGCCAAAACAGGGGGCTCTCCTACGAGCAGTACTTC	CASSQNRGLSYEQYF
.	TRBJ2-5	TRBD1	TRBV5-1	TGCGCCAGCAGCCAACAGGGACAGTTTGCGGAGACCCAGTACTTC	CASSQQGQFAETQYF
.	TRBJ1-2	.	TRBV3-1/TRBV3-2	TGTGCCAGCAGCCAAGGTTCGAGAGGCTATGGCTACACCTTC	CASSQGSRGYGYTF
.	TRBJ1-2	.	TRBV2	TGTGCCAGCCGGCGGGGAGCTAACTATGGCTACACCTTC	CASRRGANYGYTF
.	TRBJ2-1	TRBD1	TRBV5-8	TGTGCCAGCAGCGAATGGACAGGGAAGGGTACGGATGAGCAGTTCTTC	CASSEWTGKGTDEQFF
few	TRBJ2-5	TRBD1	TRBV27	TGTGCCAGCAGTTTATGGACAGGCCAAGAGACCCAGTACTTC	CASSLWTGQETQYF
few	TRBJ1-2	.	TRBV3-1/TRBV3-2	TGTGCCAGCAGCCCCTTGGGAGCCGGTGGCTACACCTTC	CASSPLGAGGYTF
few	TRBJ2-2	.	TRBV5-1	TGCGCCAGCAGCTTGGGGCCCGGGGAGCTGTTTTTT	CASSLGPGELFF
.	TRBJ1-6	TRBD1	TRBV6-6	TGTGCCAGCAGTTCAGGGGGCGATAATTCACCCCTCCACTTT	CASSSGGDNSPLHF
.	TRBJ1-4	TRBD1	TRBV5-1	TGCGCCAGCAGCTTCACAGGGGACCGTGAAAAACTGTTTTTT	CASSFTGDREKLFF
.	TRBJ1-4	TRBD1	TRBV7-2	TGTGCCAGCAGCGTAGGACAGGAAGAAAAACTGTTTTTT	CASSVGQEEKLFF
few	TRBJ1-6	.	TRBV9	TGTGCCAGCAGTCGCTGGGCAGGGGCCGATTCACCCCTCCACTTT	CASSRWAGADSPLHF